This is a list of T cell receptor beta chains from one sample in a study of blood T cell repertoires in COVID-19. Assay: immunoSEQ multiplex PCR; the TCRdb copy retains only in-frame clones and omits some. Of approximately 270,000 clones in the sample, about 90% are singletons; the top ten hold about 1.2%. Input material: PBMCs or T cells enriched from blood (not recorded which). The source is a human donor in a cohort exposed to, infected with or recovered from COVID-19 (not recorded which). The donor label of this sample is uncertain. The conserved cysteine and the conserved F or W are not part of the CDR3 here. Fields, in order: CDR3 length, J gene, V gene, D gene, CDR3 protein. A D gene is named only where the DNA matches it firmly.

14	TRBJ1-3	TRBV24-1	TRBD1	ATSDRDRGPGNTIY
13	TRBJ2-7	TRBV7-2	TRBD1	ASSLVTGAPYEQY
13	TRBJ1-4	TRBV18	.	ASSPVGGTNEKLF
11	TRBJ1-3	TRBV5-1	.	ASSPKQGNTIY
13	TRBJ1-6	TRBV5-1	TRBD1	ASSLGTGSYSPLH
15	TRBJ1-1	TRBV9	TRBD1	ASSVSPGTGSGTEAF
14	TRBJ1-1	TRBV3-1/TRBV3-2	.	ASSQDSGERKTEAF
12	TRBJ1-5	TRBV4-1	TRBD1	ASSLGTGVQPQH
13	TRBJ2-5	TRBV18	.	ASSPRPEARETQY
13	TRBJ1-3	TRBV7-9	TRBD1	ASVRGTVSGNTIY
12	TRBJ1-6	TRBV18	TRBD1	ASSPGTGNSPLH
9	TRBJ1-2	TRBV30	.	ALPRGIGYT
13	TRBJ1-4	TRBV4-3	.	ASSQETLTGEKLF
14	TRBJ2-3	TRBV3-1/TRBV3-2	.	ASTPEPGSSTDTQY
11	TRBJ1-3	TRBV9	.	ASSALSGNTIY
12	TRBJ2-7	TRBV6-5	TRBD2	ASSSGVTFYEQY
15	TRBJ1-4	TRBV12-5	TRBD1	ASGLLRTGSTNEKLF
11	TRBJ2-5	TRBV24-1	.	ATSEYLGGTQY
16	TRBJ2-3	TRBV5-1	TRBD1	ASSFRQGRGSSTDTQY
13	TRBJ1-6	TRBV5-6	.	ASSSTGISLTPLH
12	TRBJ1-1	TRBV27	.	ASSWNSMNTEAF
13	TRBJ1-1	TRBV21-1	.	ASSKEGEGNTEAF
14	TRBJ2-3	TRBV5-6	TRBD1	ASSTRDRIRTDTQY
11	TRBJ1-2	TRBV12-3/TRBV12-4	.	ASSPSTVYGYT
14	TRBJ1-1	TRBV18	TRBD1	ASSPGGQGGHTEAF
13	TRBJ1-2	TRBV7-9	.	ASSLGSGNHNGYT
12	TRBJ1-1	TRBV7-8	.	ASSLGSTNTEAF
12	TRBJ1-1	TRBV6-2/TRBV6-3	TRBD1	ASSWGPTGFESF
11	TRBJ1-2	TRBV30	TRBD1	ACPTGAFYGYT
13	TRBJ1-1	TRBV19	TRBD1	ASSIGTGMNTEAF
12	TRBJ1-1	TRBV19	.	ASRTQVMNTEAF
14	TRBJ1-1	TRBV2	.	ASSEVEGPMNTEAF
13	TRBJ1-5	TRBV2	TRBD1	ASSEDRAPNQPQH